Below, one T cell receptor beta chain is given with its context. The antigen is undetermined. Method: immunoSEQ multiplex PCR; TCRdb's copy keeps in-frame clones and lacks some. The sample includes 45,000 to 50,000 clones, about 86% of them seen just once. V lost 4 bases and J 2 bases, leaving 12 bases between the germline ends. Germline V gene sequence: CDR1 SGHDN, CDR2 FVKESK. The CDR3 covers 15 residues. The data derive from a study of T cells in localized non-small cell lung cancer. Whole-study findings and limits: A single tumor region was sequenced, leaving heterogeneity possible. Exceeding tumor, uninvolved adjacent lung had the highest T cell clonality. Of the top 100 tumor clones, median around 55 were in adjacent lung, some 30 among its top 100.

The rearrangement links TRBV14 to TRBJ2-1; D perhaps matches TRBD1 (7 bases). This material consisted of PBMCs, taken before any cancer treatment. The sequence derives from a man aged 35-69 years with stage II lung adenocarcinoma. The CDR3 region has the DNA TGTGCCAGCAGCCGTCAGGGGGGCACCTACAATGAGCAGTTCTTC. As protein: CASSRQGGTYNEQFF. The whole variable domain, filled in from reference TRBV14 and TRBJ2-1, reads EAGVTQFPSHSVIEKGQTVTLRCDPISGHDNLYWYRRVMGKEIKFLLHFVKESKQDESGMPNNRFLAERTGGTYSTLKVQPAELEDSGVYFCASSRQGGTYNEQFFGPGTRLTVL.